This T cell receptor beta chain was retrieved from a study of PD-L1 blockade in urothelial cancer. Study details: Twenty-five of 29 patients were males with bladder-origin urothelial cancer.

Synthetic TCR analog templates were spiked into all PCRs individually. Using immunoSEQ multiplex PCR, the repertoire was profiled, and TCRdb retains in-frame clones only, with some absent. The sample has some 120,000 clones; approximately 90% are singletons. A remark on this clone: What it binds is not known.

Broader study findings: For durable-benefit patients, tumor-associated blood clones expanded more at 3 weeks.

Time point denoted: peripheral blood 6 weeks after treatment start. CDR3 size: 15 residues. Germline-derived CDR1 and CDR2 are SGHAT and FQNNGV. The V end lost 4 bases, the J end lost 6 bases, and 15 bases lay between the germline ends. The clonotype was recovered from a man in his sixties with urothelial cancer. This chain links TRBV11-2 with TRBJ2-2; D perhaps matches TRBD2 (6 bases). This material consisted of PBMCs, taken around atezolizumab (anti-PD-L1) treatment. The CDR3 is CASSYNTGDAGELFF. DNA of the CDR3: TGTGCCAGCAGCTACAACACGGGGGATGCCGGGGAGCTGTTTTTT.